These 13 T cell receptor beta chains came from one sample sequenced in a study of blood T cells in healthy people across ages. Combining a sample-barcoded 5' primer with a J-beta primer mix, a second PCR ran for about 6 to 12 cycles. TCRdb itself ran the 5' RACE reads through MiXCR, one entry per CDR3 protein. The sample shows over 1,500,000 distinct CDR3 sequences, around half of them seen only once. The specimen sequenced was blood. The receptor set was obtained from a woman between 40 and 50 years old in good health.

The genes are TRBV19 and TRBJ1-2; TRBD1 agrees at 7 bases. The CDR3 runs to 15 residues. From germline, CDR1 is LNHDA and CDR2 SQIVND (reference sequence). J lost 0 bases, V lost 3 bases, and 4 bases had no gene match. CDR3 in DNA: TGTGCCAGTAGTATCTCGGGACAGCCTAACTATGGCTACACCTTC. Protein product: CASSISGQPNYGYTF.

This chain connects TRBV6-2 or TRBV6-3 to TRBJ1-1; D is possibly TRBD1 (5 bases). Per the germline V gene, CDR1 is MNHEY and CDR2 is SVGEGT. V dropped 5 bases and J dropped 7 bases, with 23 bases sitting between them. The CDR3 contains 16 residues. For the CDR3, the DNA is TGTGCCAGCAGTGACCCAGGGCAACATAGGTCGGGTGAAGCTTTCTTT. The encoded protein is CASSDPGQHRSGEAFF.

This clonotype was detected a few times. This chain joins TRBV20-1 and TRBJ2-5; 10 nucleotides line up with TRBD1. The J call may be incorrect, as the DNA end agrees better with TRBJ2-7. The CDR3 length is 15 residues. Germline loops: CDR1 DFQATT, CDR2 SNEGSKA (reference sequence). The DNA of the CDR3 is TGCAGTGCTAGAGCGAGACAGGGGGCAATCGGCGAGCAGTACTTC. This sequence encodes CSARARQGAIGEQYF.

The CDR3 spells CASTPGQYNSPLHF. In DNA form, the CDR3 reads TGTGCCAGCACCCCGGGACAATATAATTCACCCCTCCACTTT. The chain links TRBV5-6 to TRBJ1-6; D may be TRBD1 (6 bases). Trimming stripped 6 bases from V and 4 bases from J, with 11 bases between. Germline CDR1 SGHDT, CDR2 YYEEEE. The CDR3 loop spans 14 amino acids.

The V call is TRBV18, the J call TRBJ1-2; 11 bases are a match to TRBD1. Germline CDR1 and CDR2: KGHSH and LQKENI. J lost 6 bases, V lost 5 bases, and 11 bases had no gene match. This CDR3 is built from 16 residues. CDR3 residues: CASSTTWDRGFHGYTF. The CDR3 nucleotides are TGTGCCAGCTCAACAACTTGGGACAGGGGGTTCCATGGCTACACCTTC.

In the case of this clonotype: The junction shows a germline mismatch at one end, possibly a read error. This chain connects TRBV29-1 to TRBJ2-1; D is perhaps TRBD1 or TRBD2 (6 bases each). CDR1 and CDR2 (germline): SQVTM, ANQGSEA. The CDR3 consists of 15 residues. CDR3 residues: CSVEGGHYSHNEQFF. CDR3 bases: TGCAGCGTGGAGGGGGGCCACTACTCCCACAATGAGCAGTTCTTC.

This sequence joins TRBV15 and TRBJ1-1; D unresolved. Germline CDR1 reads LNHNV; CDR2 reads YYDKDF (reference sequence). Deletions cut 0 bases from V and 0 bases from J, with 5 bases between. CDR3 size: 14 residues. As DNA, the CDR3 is TGTGCCACCAGCAGAGATTCGATGAACACTGAAGCTTTCTTT. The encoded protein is CATSRDSMNTEAFF.

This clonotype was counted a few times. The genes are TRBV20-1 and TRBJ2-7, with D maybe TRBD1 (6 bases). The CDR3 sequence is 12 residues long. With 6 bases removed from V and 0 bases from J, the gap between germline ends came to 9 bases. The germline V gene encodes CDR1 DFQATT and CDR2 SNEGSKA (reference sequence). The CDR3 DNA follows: TGCAGTGCCCCGGGACACTCCTACGAGCAGTACTTC. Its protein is CSAPGHSYEQYF.

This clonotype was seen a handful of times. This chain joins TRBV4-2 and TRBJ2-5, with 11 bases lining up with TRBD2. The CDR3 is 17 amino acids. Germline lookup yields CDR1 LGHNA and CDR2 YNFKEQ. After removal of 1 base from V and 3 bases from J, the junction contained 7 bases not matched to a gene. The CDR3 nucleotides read TGTGCCAGCAGCCAAGGGTTAGCGGGGGGGGAAGAAGAGACCCAGTACTTC. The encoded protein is CASSQGLAGGEEETQYF.

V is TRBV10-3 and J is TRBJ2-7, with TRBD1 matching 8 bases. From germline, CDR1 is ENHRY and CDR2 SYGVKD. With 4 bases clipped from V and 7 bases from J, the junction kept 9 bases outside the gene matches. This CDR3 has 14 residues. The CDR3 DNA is TGTGCCATCAGTGGGGGCAGGGGGCGAGAAGAGCAGTACTTC. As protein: CAISGGRGREEQYF.

DNA for the CDR3: TGTGCCAGCAAATTAAGTCTGGTGGAGGTCAACGGGGAGCTGTTTTTT. This gives the protein CASKLSLVEVNGELFF. This chain joins TRBV6-2 or TRBV6-3 and TRBJ2-2; D is perhaps TRBD2 (5 bases). Germline CDR1 MNHEY, CDR2 SVGEGT. The CDR3 spans 16 residues. The V and J ends lost 7 bases and 7 bases respectively, with 22 bases between them.

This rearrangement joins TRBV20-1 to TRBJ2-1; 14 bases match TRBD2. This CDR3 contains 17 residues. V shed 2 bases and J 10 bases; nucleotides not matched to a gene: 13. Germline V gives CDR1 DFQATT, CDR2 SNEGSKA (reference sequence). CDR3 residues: CSARSGGLAGDRGEQFF. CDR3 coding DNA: TGCAGTGCTAGAAGTGGGGGACTAGCGGGGGACCGGGGGGAGCAGTTCTTC.

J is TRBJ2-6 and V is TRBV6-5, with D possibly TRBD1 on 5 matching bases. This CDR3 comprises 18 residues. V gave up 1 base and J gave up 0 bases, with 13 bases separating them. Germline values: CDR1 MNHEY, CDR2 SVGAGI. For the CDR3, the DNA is TGTGCCAGCAGTTACTGGGGCCGTATCGACTCTGGGGCCAACGTCCTGACTTTC. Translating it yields CASSYWGRIDSGANVLTF.